The sequence of this TCR beta chain was determined in a study of CD8+CD57+ T cells in acquired aplastic anemia. Study-wide points: Around 29 CD8+ CDR3 sequences were shared between patients and controls.

The study profiled TCR beta VDJ and CDR3 using genomic DNA as template. TCRdb used MiXCR to reprocess the reads, holding one entry per CDR3 protein. The sample carries under 200,000 distinct CDR3 sequences, roughly half recorded once. The patients chosen for sequencing had shown expansion of CD8+CD57+ cells (detected by flow cytometry). No therapy had been given to the patients at the time of blood sampling. Remarks on this clonotype: The antigen remains undetermined.

Trimming stripped 6 bases from V and 0 bases from J, with 8 bases between. Germline loops: CDR1 ENHRY, CDR2 SYGVKD. The CDR3 loop spans 13 amino acids. This chain joins TRBV10-3 and TRBJ1-1; D perhaps matches TRBD1 (5 bases). This receptor was identified in a human donor with aplastic anemia. Sequenced input: sorted CD4+, CD8+, or CD8+CD57+ T cells (not recorded which) from PBMCs. Written as DNA, the CDR3 is TGTGCCATCAGGGGGCCATTGAACACTGAAGCTTTCTTT. As protein: CAIRGPLNTEAFF.